A single sample is the source of the 5 T cell receptor beta chains below, sequenced in a study of T cells expressing NK-cell markers. TCRdb reprocessed the 5' RACE reads, keeping one entry per CDR3 protein, no DNA. The sample totals 300,000 to 500,000 distinct CDR3 sequences; its top ten clones hold approximately 11%. The sample consisted of blood T cells: a sorted CD56 or NKG2C T cell subset, CD4+ or CD8+ T cells, or bulk PBMC T cells (not recorded which). Receptors were obtained from a woman in her fifties or sixties in good health.

This sequence joins TRBV5-1 and TRBJ2-4; TCRdb selects TRBD1, and the lack of DNA leaves this call unchecked. CDR1 is SGHRS, CDR2 YFSETQ, per germline. The CDR3 spans 15 residues. This CDR3 reads CASSSSQGVGNIQYF.

The V call is TRBV28, the J call TRBJ2-1; the TCRdb call, TRBD1, lacks DNA for checking. The CDR3 extends over 15 amino acids. Germline lookup yields CDR1 MDHEN and CDR2 SYDVKM. This CDR3 is CASSFTGTGNNEQFF. The variable domain in full, with the rest retrieved from reference TRBV28 and TRBJ2-1, is DVKVTQSSRYLVKRTGEKVFLECVQDMDHENMFWYRQDPGLGLRLIYFSYDVKMKEKGDIPEGYSVSREKKERFSLILESASTNQTSMYLCASSFTGTGNNEQFFGPGTRLTVL.

This chain joins TRBV6-5 and TRBJ2-7. This CDR3 contains 13 residues. Germline assignment: CDR1 MNHEY and CDR2 SVGAGI. CDR3 amino acids: CASNGGSSYEQYF.

The chain carries TRBV12-3 or TRBV12-4 and TRBJ2-2; TCRdb's assignment of TRBD1 cannot be checked, as there is no DNA. The length of the CDR3 is 14 residues. This CDR3 is CASFDRDNTGELFF.

V and J are TRBV10-3 and TRBJ2-3; the D gene TCRdb calls, TRBD2, cannot be checked with no DNA. Germline V gene data show CDR1 as ENHRY and CDR2 as SYGVKD. The CDR3 is made up of 15 amino acids. CDR3 residues: CAISESSGRTDTQYF.